This T cell receptor (beta chain) is drawn from a study of blood T cells in healthy people across ages. Study-level results: The CMV status of each donor remained undetermined, and this could have confounded shifts in expanded clonotypes. Naive T cell percentage and TCR beta diversity correlated strongly.

Germline V gene lookup returns CDR1 SGHRS and CDR2 YFSETQ. CDR3 length: 16 residues. Losses at the gene ends were 6 bases for V and 2 bases for J; bases not matched to a gene: 9. Primers used in a second PCR of about 7 to 12 cycles were a sample-barcoded 5' primer and a J-beta primer mix. One entry per CDR3 protein, called by TCRdb with MiXCR from the 5' RACE reads. The data show 1.5 million to 2 million distinct CDR3 sequences, 35% to 50% seen once. A few counts support this clonotype. Its target is unknown. The TCR sequence derives from a human donor in good health. This chain connects TRBV5-1 to TRBJ2-1; 9 bases are shared with TRBD2. Sequencing input: blood. The CDR3 sequence: CASKLGAGGAYNEQFF. In DNA, the CDR3 is TGCGCCAGCAAGTTAGGCGCGGGGGGGGCCTACAATGAGCAGTTCTTC.